These T cell receptor beta chains were read from a single sample in a study of PD-1 blockade in classical Hodgkin lymphoma. Some clones are missing from TCRdb's copy, which holds only in-frame ones; the method was immunoSEQ multiplex PCR. The sample has about 98,000 clones, roughly 81% seen once. The starting material was peripheral blood mononuclear cells (PBMCs), obtained before the second cycle of nivolumab. Receptors originate from a human donor with classical Hodgkin lymphoma. Each CDR3 is given with its conserved first and last residue. Fields, in order: clone size, J gene, D gene, V gene, CDR3 length, CDR3 protein, CDR3 DNA. The D gene is left open where the match is weak. Clone size is given for some rows only: seen once, a few or many times, or a class if the clone is expanded.

-,TRBJ2-7,TRBD2,TRBV7-2,17,CASSPTSGRRRPYEQYF,TGTGCCAGCAGCCCGACTAGCGGGAGGCGTAGGCCCTACGAGCAGTACTTC
-,TRBJ2-3,-,TRBV19,15,CASSVTGPGTDTQYF,TGTGCCAGTAGTGTCACCGGGCCCGGCACAGATACGCAGTATTTT
-,TRBJ2-7,TRBD1,TRBV5-1,15,CASSPRTGSSREQYF,TGCGCCAGCAGCCCAAGGACAGGGTCTTCGAGGGAGCAGTACTTC
-,TRBJ1-5,-,TRBV19,15,CASSIVPDSNQPQHF,TGTGCCAGTAGTATAGTACCGGACAGCAATCAGCCCCAGCATTTT
-,TRBJ1-1,-,TRBV29-1,14,CSVEPSGLNTEAFF,TGCAGCGTTGAACCGTCAGGGCTGAACACTGAAGCTTTCTTT
-,TRBJ1-3,-,TRBV30,13,CALGQSLGNTIYF,TGTGCCCTCGGACAGTCCTTGGGAAACACCATATATTTT
-,TRBJ1-1,-,TRBV6-1,12,CASSVGGTEAFF,TGTGCCAGCAGCGTGGGAGGGACTGAAGCTTTCTTT
few,TRBJ2-2,-,TRBV19,15,CASMVRRSGTGELFF,TGTGCCAGTATGGTTCGCCGGTCGGGCACCGGGGAGCTGTTTTTT
-,TRBJ2-2,-,TRBV7-7,16,CASSLGAGPNTGELFF,TGTGCCAGCAGCTTAGGGGCAGGGCCCAACACCGGGGAGCTGTTTTTT
few,TRBJ1-2,TRBD1,TRBV7-6,13,CASSQGTATGYTF,TGTGCCAGCAGCCAAGGGACAGCAACGGGCTACACCTTC
-,TRBJ2-7,-,TRBV7-6,16,CASSPQSTIGSYEQYF,TGTGCCAGCAGCCCGCAGAGTACCATAGGCTCCTACGAGCAGTACTTC
-,TRBJ2-1,-,TRBV7-7,14,CASSLAGLDNEQFF,TGTGCCAGCAGCTTAGCGGGATTGGACAATGAGCAGTTCTTC
-,TRBJ2-7,-,TRBV10-3,12,CAISDSAREQYF,TGTGCCATCAGTGACTCCGCTCGGGAGCAGTACTTC
-,TRBJ2-1,TRBD2,TRBV30,14,CAWSRGLAGELQFF,TGTGCCTGGAGCCGCGGACTAGCGGGAGAACTCCAGTTCTTC
-,TRBJ2-3,TRBD1,TRBV5-1,14,CASSSGTVTDTQYF,TGCGCCAGCAGCTCCGGGACAGTAACAGATACGCAGTATTTT
once,TRBJ2-2,TRBD2,TRBV10-3,13,CATAETSSGELFF,TGTGCCACCGCGGAGACTAGCAGCGGGGAGCTGTTTTTT
-,TRBJ2-1,-,TRBV6-1,14,CASSVGGAWGEQFF,TGTGCCAGCAGTGTCGGAGGTGCATGGGGTGAGCAGTTCTTC
-,TRBJ1-2,-,TRBV6-1,13,CASSDGGVRGYTF,TGTGCCAGCAGTGATGGAGGGGTGCGTGGCTACACCTTC
few,TRBJ1-4,-,TRBV7-8,15,CASSPRAGQPGKLFF,TGTGCCAGCAGCCCCCGGGCAGGCCAGCCTGGAAAACTGTTTTTT
few,TRBJ1-2,-,TRBV30,15,CAWSVTAGTIRGYTF,TGTGCCTGGAGTGTAACCGCAGGGACCATAAGGGGCTACACCTTC
-,TRBJ2-1,-,TRBV18,14,CASSPSPGYNEQFF,TGTGCCAGCTCACCAAGCCCCGGGTACAATGAGCAGTTCTTC
-,TRBJ2-1,-,TRBV14,16,CASSLLGSGAINEQFF,TGTGCCAGCAGCCTCCTGGGTAGCGGAGCTATTAATGAGCAGTTCTTC
-,TRBJ2-7,TRBD1,TRBV6-4,15,CASSAGTGGPYEQYF,TGTGCCAGCAGTGCCGGGACAGGGGGACCCTACGAGCAGTACTTC
-,TRBJ2-1,-,TRBV11-2,15,CASSYEEGRDNEQFF,TGTGCCAGCAGCTACGAGGAGGGCCGGGACAATGAGCAGTTCTTC
many,TRBJ2-2,-,TRBV2,15,CASRIKGIHTGELFF,TGTGCCAGCAGAATCAAGGGGATACACACCGGGGAGCTGTTTTTT
few,TRBJ2-7,-,TRBV19,13,CASTSDRLTEQYF,TGTGCCAGTACCTCCGACAGGCTTACCGAGCAGTACTTC
-,TRBJ1-1,TRBD1,TRBV30,13,CAWSRDSNTEAFF,TGTGCCTGGAGTAGGGACAGCAACACTGAAGCTTTCTTT
-,TRBJ1-3,TRBD1,TRBV4-1,18,CASSQVRSAGGSGNTIYF,TGCGCCAGCAGCCAAGTCAGGTCGGCAGGGGGTTCTGGAAACACCATATATTTT
-,TRBJ2-7,-,TRBV14,14,CASSPYTSRNEQYF,TGTGCCAGCAGCCCGTATACTAGTCGCAACGAGCAGTACTTC
-,TRBJ1-2,-,TRBV19,14,CASSDPTRGIGYTF,TGTGCCAGTAGCGACCCAACCAGGGGTATTGGCTACACCTTC
-,TRBJ2-7,-,TRBV27,15,CASSERASGAYEQYF,TGTGCCAGCAGTGAAAGGGCCTCGGGGGCCTACGAGCAGTACTTC
-,TRBJ2-1,TRBD2,TRBV5-1,14,CASSTGTTNNEQFF,TGCGCCAGCAGCACCGGGACTACCAACAATGAGCAGTTCTTC
-,TRBJ2-1,-,TRBV27,13,CASRTGRGDEQFF,TGTGCCAGCAGGACCGGGAGAGGAGATGAGCAGTTCTTC
-,TRBJ1-4,TRBD1,TRBV19,15,CASSLPGGENEKLFF,TGTGCCAGTAGTCTCCCAGGGGGAGAGAATGAAAAACTGTTTTTT
-,TRBJ2-2,TRBD2,TRBV7-2,15,CASSLGTSPPGELFF,TGTGCCAGCAGCCTGGGGACTAGCCCGCCCGGGGAGCTGTTTTTT
few,TRBJ2-5,-,TRBV19,13,CASNAEYQETQYF,TGTGCCAGTAATGCAGAGTACCAAGAGACCCAGTACTTC
-,TRBJ2-2,-,TRBV30,15,CAWSSGASNTGELFF,TGTGCCTGGAGTAGCGGAGCCTCGAACACCGGGGAGCTGTTTTTT
once,TRBJ2-1,TRBD2,TRBV5-4,14,CASSTTSGTGEQFF,TGTGCCAGCAGCACGACTAGCGGGACGGGTGAGCAGTTCTTC
-,TRBJ1-1,-,TRBV5-4,15,CASSLYQAMNTEAFF,TGTGCCAGCAGCTTGTATCAGGCCATGAACACTGAAGCTTTCTTT
-,TRBJ2-3,-,TRBV5-1,16,CASSLVPKSSTDTQYF,TGCGCCAGCAGCTTGGTGCCAAAATCTAGCACAGATACGCAGTATTTT
-,TRBJ1-3,-,TRBV6-6,14,CASRAAGRGNTIYF,TGTGCCAGCAGGGCCGCAGGTCGGGGAAACACCATATATTTT